The rows below give T cell receptor beta chains drawn from one sample of a study of cytomegalovirus exposure and HLA in healthy donors. Measured with immunoSEQ multiplex PCR; TCRdb has only the in-frame clones, and not every one. This table holds more than 130,000 clones, around 81% found once. The sample was PBMCs. The receptors originated from a middle-aged man in good health and CMV-seropositive. The CDR3 runs from the conserved cysteine through the conserved F or W.

cdr3_length | j_call | v_call | cdr3_aa
14 | TRBJ1-1 | TRBV7-9 | CASSFDSTPAEAFF
14 | TRBJ1-1 | TRBV10-3 | CAISVLGEGTEAFF
16 | TRBJ1-4 | TRBV5-1 | CASSLATGQGDEKLFF
14 | TRBJ1-1 | TRBV2 | CASTPGHQNTEAFF
15 | TRBJ2-1 | TRBV28 | CASSWAGTGPDEQFF
13 | TRBJ2-3 | TRBV9 | CASSVAPEYTQYF
16 | TRBJ2-1 | TRBV13 | CASSLKAGGSGNEQFF
14 | TRBJ2-1 | TRBV6-5 | CASRVGLAINEQFF
15 | TRBJ1-1 | TRBV7-9 | CASRPLGQGITEAFF
15 | TRBJ1-2 | TRBV6-5 | CASSYEGQGAGGYTF
12 | TRBJ1-1 | TRBV30 | CAWSVTGGEAFF
14 | TRBJ1-1 | TRBV5-1 | CASSLPGTGTEAFF